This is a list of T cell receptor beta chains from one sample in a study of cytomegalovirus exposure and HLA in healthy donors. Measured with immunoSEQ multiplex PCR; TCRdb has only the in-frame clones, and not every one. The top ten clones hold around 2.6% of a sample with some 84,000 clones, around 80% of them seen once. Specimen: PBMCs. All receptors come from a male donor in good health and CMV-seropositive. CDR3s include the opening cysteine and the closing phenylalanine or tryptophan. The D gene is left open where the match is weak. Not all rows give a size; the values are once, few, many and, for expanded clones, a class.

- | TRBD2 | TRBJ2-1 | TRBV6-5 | TGTGCCAGCAGTCTGGGAGCGGGGCCGGGTGAGCAGTTCTTC | CASSLGAGPGEQFF
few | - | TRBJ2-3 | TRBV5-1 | TGCGCCAGCAGCTTGGCCAGCGCTAGCACAGATACGCAGTATTTT | CASSLASASTDTQYF
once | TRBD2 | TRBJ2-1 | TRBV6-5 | TGTGCCAGCAGCTCAAGGGTTAGCGGGACGAATGAGCAGTTCTTC | CASSSRVSGTNEQFF
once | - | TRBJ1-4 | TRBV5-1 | TGCGCCAGCAGCCCTGTGGGGGGTGCAACTAATGAAAAACTGTTTTTT | CASSPVGGATNEKLFF
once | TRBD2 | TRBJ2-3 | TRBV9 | TGTGCCAGCAGCGAGAGCGGGAGGGCCGGCACAGATACGCAGTATTTT | CASSESGRAGTDTQYF
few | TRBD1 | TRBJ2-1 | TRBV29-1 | TGCAGCGTTTACGGGACAGGGGGATACAATGAGCAGTTCTTC | CSVYGTGGYNEQFF
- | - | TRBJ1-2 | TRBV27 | TGTGCCAGCAGTTCTCGACAGAACAATTATGGCTACACCTTC | CASSSRQNNYGYTF
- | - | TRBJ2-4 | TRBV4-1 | TGCGCCAGCAGCCAAGATCATCTTTCCCAACAGAAAAACATTCAGTACTTC | CASSQDHLSQQKNIQYF
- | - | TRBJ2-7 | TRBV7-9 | TGTGCCAGCAGCTCCGGGATCCCCTACGAGCAGTACTTC | CASSSGIPYEQYF
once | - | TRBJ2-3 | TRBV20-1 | TGCAGTGCTGGCCAGGAAGCTACGCAGTATTTT | CSAGQEATQYF
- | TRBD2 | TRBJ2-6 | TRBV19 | TGTGCCAGTGCGGGAGAGTCCTCCGGGGCCAACGTCCTGACTTTC | CASAGESSGANVLTF
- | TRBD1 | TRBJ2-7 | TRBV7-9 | TGTGCCAGCAGCTTAGGATGGGACAGGGTTTACGAGCAGTACTTC | CASSLGWDRVYEQYF
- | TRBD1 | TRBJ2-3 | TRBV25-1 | TGTGCCGGACCCGGGACAGCCCGCACAGATACGCAGTATTTT | CAGPGTARTDTQYF
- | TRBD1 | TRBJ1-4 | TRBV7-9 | TGTGCCAGCAGCTTAATGACAGGGTCTAATGAAAAACTGTTTTTT | CASSLMTGSNEKLFF
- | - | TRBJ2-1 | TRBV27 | TGTGCCAGCAGTTTACAGGGTCTGGGCAATGAGCAGTTCTTC | CASSLQGLGNEQFF
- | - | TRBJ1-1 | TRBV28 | TGTGCCAGCAGTTTGGGACTTCGTGGCACTGAAGCTTTCTTT | CASSLGLRGTEAFF
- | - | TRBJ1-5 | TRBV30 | TGTGCCTGGAGTGTACATCCAGGGGCCAACAGCAATCAGCCCCAGCATTTT | CAWSVHPGANSNQPQHF
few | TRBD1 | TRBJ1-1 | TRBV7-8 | TGTGCCAGCAGCTTGACAGGGGGCACTGAAGCTTTCTTT | CASSLTGGTEAFF
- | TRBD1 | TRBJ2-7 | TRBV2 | TGTGCCAGCAGGCCGACAGGGGCACGGGTTTACGAGCAGTACTTC | CASRPTGARVYEQYF
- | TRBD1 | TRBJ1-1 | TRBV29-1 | TGCAGCTTGCAGGTGGATTGGGGACAGGGTAAAGCTTTCTTT | CSLQVDWGQGKAFF
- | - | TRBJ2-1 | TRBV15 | TGTGCCACCAGCGGACACGAGCTGAGCTCCTACAATGAGCAGTTCTTC | CATSGHELSSYNEQFF
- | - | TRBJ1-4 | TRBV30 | TGTGCCTCGAATAACAGGGCTCTTGGGGAAAAACTGTTTTTT | CASNNRALGEKLFF
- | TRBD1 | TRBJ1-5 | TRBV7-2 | TGTGCCAGCAGCCGACAGGGTGGTAATCAGCCCCAGCATTTT | CASSRQGGNQPQHF
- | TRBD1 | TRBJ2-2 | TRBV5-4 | TGTGCCAGCAGCAGGGCCGGGACAGCGAACACCGGGGAGCTGTTTTTT | CASSRAGTANTGELFF
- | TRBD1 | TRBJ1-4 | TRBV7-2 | TGTGCCAGCAGCCGGGACAGGGGGTACGAAAAACTGTTTTTT | CASSRDRGYEKLFF
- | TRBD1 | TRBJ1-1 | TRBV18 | TGTGCCAGCTGCCAGACAGGGGGCGAGGCTTTCTTT | CASCQTGGEAFF
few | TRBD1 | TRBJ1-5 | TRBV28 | TGTGCCAGCAGTAACCGGGACAGGGGAAAGGTGCGCAATCAGCCCCAGCATTTT | CASSNRDRGKVRNQPQHF
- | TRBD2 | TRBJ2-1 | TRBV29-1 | TGCAGCGGATATACGCAGGGACTAGGAGTTACAAATGAGCAGTTCTTC | CSGYTQGLGVTNEQFF